Listed here are 7 T cell receptor beta chains from one sample, sequenced in a study of cytomegalovirus exposure and HLA in healthy donors. Primers: 60 Vbeta forward and 13 Jbeta reverse. Method: immunoSEQ multiplex PCR; TCRdb's copy keeps in-frame clones and lacks some. Reported are some 130,000 clones; the ten largest clones contain 1.5% to 2.5%. The sequenced sample consisted of PBMCs. The receptors originated from a woman in her sixties or seventies in good health and CMV-seronegative.

This chain uses TRBV6-1 with TRBJ2-7; maybe TRBD1 (6 bases). Between the trimmed V and J ends, which lost 7 bases and 4 bases, there was a span of 11 bases. Per the germline V gene, CDR1 is MNHNS and CDR2 is SASEGT. The CDR3 contains 12 residues. The CDR3 loop is CASTKDSYEQYF. The CDR3 DNA is TGTGCCAGCACTAAGGACAGTTACGAGCAGTACTTC.

The chain recombines TRBV30 with TRBJ1-1; TRBD1 might be the D (6 bases). The germline V gene encodes CDR1 GTSNPN and CDR2 SVGIG (reference sequence). The CDR3 extends over 13 amino acids. V was pared by 2 bases and J by 7 bases, with 14 bases between. This chain's CDR3 is CAWSPLWTDEAFF. As DNA, the CDR3 is TGTGCCTGGAGTCCCCTTTGGACAGATGAAGCTTTCTTT.

This chain uses TRBV9 with TRBJ2-5, with TRBD1 matching 10 bases. The V segment lost 1 base and the J segment 2 bases; nucleotides outside the gene matches: 2. The CDR3 loop spans 15 amino acids. Germline loops: CDR1 SGDLS, CDR2 YYNGEE. This CDR3 is CASSVRTGGQETQYF. The CDR3, as DNA: TGTGCCAGCAGCGTAAGGACAGGGGGACAAGAGACCCAGTACTTC.

J is TRBJ1-2 and V is TRBV2; 7 positions agree with TRBD1. The CDR3 is made up of 13 amino acids. Germline V gene lookup returns CDR1 SNHLY and CDR2 FYNNEI. V shed 8 bases, J shed 4 bases, and the junction held 7 bases outside the gene matches. CDR3 loop: CASGLTGSYGYTF. In DNA form, the CDR3 reads TGTGCCAGCGGGCTGACAGGGTCCTATGGCTACACCTTC.

The chain has TRBV28 and TRBJ1-5, with 10 positions matching TRBD1. V dropped 5 bases and J dropped 2; count of bases not matched to a gene: 6. This CDR3 has 16 residues. Germline V gene data show CDR1 as MDHEN and CDR2 as SYDVKM. CDR3 residues: CASSRSGTGGNQPQHF. Here the CDR3 DNA reads TGTGCCAGCAGTCGCTCCGGGACAGGGGGCAATCAGCCCCAGCATTTT.

The chain carries TRBV14 and TRBJ2-7; 9 bases line up with TRBD1. The J segment lost 3 bases and the V segment lost 1 base, leaving 7 bases of the junction unmatched. CDR3 length: 16 residues. CDR1 is SGHDN and CDR2 is FVKESK in the germline V gene. The CDR3 sequence: CASSQGTTGGIYEQYF. CDR3 bases: TGTGCCAGCAGCCAAGGAACGACAGGGGGGATCTACGAGCAGTACTTC.

The rearrangement uses TRBV29-1 and TRBJ2-5; tentative D call: TRBD1 (5 bases). The CDR3 contains 14 residues. Per germline, CDR1 SQVTM and CDR2 ANQGSEA. The ends were cut back, 5 bases at V and 5 bases at J, with 18 bases in the middle. CDR3 DNA sequence: TGCAGCGTTCAAAAACAGGTCCCTGGGGAGACCCAGTACTTC. Its protein is CSVQKQVPGETQYF.